This T cell receptor beta chain came from a study of monozygotic twins with inflammatory bowel disease. Germline V gene lookup returns CDR1 WNHNN and CDR2 SYGVQD (reference sequence). The CDR3 has 16 amino acids. TCRdb re-called the 5' RACE reads; one entry per CDR3 protein, DNA not given. The sample has approximately 390,000 distinct CDR3 sequences, and its top ten clones hold approximately 2.3%. The source is a human donor with ulcerative colitis or Crohn's disease, or a healthy co-twin of an affected twin (not recorded which). The V gene is TRBV10-1, the J gene TRBJ2-1; no DNA is available, so the TRBD1 call from TCRdb remains unchecked. Specimen: blood. The CDR3 is CASSESGGALYNEQFF.